This TCR beta chain was retrieved from a study of T cells in Graves' hyperthyroidism and ophthalmopathy (dated by TCRdb to about 2019). Notes on the research overall: Peripheral blood was collected at initial diagnosis, before any treatment. Whether ophthalmopathy could be predicted prospectively was tested in an independent validation cohort made up of approximately 19 hyperthyroidism patients plus 17 patients who later progressed to ophthalmopathy. According to the paper, TCR Vbeta CDR3 sequencing was carried out on over 130 peripheral blood samples, which came from some 41 ophthalmopathy, fewer than 80 hyperthyroidism and approximately 17 progressor patients. After blood sampling, hyperthyroidism patients were treated with methimazole at a starting dose of 30 mg daily, and ophthalmopathy patients were treated with high-dose intravenous methylprednisolone. TCR V-J signatures able to tell the groups apart were searched for in a discovery cohort of approximately 95 patients, of whom 43 had Graves' ophthalmopathy and around 57 had stable Graves' hyperthyroidism. In more than five Graves' hyperthyroidism patients, the study also compared T-cell repertoires from thyroid tissue with T-cell repertoires from blood. The 100 discovery patients were randomly split 7:3 into training and test sets.

This clonotype was picked up many times. Which antigen it targets is not known. Per-base quality was not reported, and no clone a single base away is much larger than it. According to the germline V gene, CDR1 reads MDHEN and CDR2 reads SYDVKM. The CDR3 goes from the cysteine to the phenylalanine over 17 residues. Solely the CDR3 DNA is kept, with 51 bases framed from the first base. Unmatched junction bases come to 9, with V trimmed by 7 bases and J by 1 base. A patient counted as having stable Graves' hyperthyroidism if no progression to ophthalmopathy occurred over 18 months of follow-up. Hyperthyroidism patients were newly diagnosed, had a disease duration of under 2 months, and were aged 18 to 65 years. Patients with uncontrolled infections, other autoimmune diseases, pregnancy or lactation were excluded. Diagnoses relied on clinical symptoms, serum thyroxine and TRAb, thyroid ultrasound and orbital computed tomography. PBMCs were separated from roughly 10 ml of fresh peripheral blood using Ficoll-Paque density gradient centrifugation. Trizol reagent was used to extract total RNA, and RNA quality was then checked on an Agilent 2100 Bioanalyzer.

Broader findings and caveats from the paper: During validation, the model predicted progression to ophthalmopathy a median of about 5.9 months ahead of onset, with roughly 65% sensitivity and around 72% specificity. A model built on a 13 V-J signature distinguished ophthalmopathy from stable hyperthyroidism, reaching 87.88% sensitivity and under 84% specificity in cross-validation and 80%/75% in testing. Most expanded thyroid clonotypes (frequency above 0.001) were also detected in blood, suggesting blood repertoires may reflect thyroid immune responses. No statistical method was used to set the sample size in advance, and investigators knew the group allocation.

The TCR beta CDR3 regions were amplified from RNA transcripts. For the first round of RT-PCR on the TCR CDR3, the HTBI primer set was used together with the Qiagen OneStep RT-PCR kit. Libraries were constructed in a second round of multiplex PCR, after which size selection and purification were performed. Sequencing of the libraries was done on an Illumina HiSeq2000 using paired-end 100 bp reads. The authors processed their data as follows. SOAPnuke was used to process the raw data, with reads discarded if the reads contained adapters or uncalled bases, had a mean Phred below 15, or lacked an exact constant-primer or identifier match. COPE v1.2.5 was used to merge high-quality paired reads, and clonotypes were defined as unique nucleotide sequences. Clonotypes were aligned to IMGT TRBV, TRBD and TRBJ reference segments using MiTCR v1.1. Only V-J combinations with frequency above 0.0001, covering about 99% of repertoires, were analysed. A TCS score was defined as the ratio of F50 (clonal expansion) to E x V (chaos), with BLOSUM62-based TCRdist applied between CDR3 peptides within each V-J. Welch's t-statistics and random forest reduced several hundred V-J features to under 15, which were used in a naive Bayes classifier (R e1071). TCRdb took the public reads, trimmed them with fastp at Q25, ran MiXCR for clone calling and kept in-frame beta chains. Each entry is one CDR3 protein sequence, shown with its most common DNA and genes. TCRdb, not the authors, supplied the V and J calls. This sample comprises fewer than 900,000 distinct CDR3 sequences, about 15% of them detected only once. Roughly 8% of the sample is held by the ten biggest clonotypes.

The TCR sequence derives from a man aged 18 to 29 with Graves' hyperthyroidism. The sample taken for sequencing was blood. Recombination connected TRBV28 to TRBJ2-7; 14 of the junction bases match TRBD2. The base sequence is TGTGCCAGCATCCCCGGGACTAGCGGGAGTTGGTCCTACGAGCAGTACTTC. Translation gives CASIPGTSGSWSYEQYF.